The rows below give T cell receptor beta chains drawn from one sample of a study of shared clonotypes between healthy human individuals. Sequencing used immunoSEQ multiplex PCR; TCRdb keeps in-frame clones, though not all of them. The sample has roughly 1.4 million clones, 97% to 99% seen once. The sample consisted of naive CD4+ T cells sorted from blood. These receptors were collected from a man aged 25 to 45 in good health. Both conserved end residues are part of each CDR3. D genes are given only for firm matches. Clone size is stated in some rows and not others, as once, few, many or a class when expanded.

v_call	d_call	j_call	clone_size	cdr3_nt	cdr3_aa
TRBV7-9	NA	TRBJ1-2	NA	TGTGCCAGCAGCTACGCGGGCGGACAAGATGGCTACACCTTC	CASSYAGGQDGYTF
TRBV6-6	NA	TRBJ1-1	NA	TGTGCCAGCCTAGCCGGACGGGCGAACACTGAAGCTTTCTTT	CASLAGRANTEAFF
TRBV11-2	NA	TRBJ1-4	NA	TGTGCCAGCAGCTCGACAGTAACTAATGAAAAACTGTTTTTT	CASSSTVTNEKLFF
TRBV7-6	TRBD2	TRBJ2-7	NA	TGTGCCAGCAGCTTAGTACCAAGACTAGCGGGGCACTACGAGCAGTACTTC	CASSLVPRLAGHYEQYF
TRBV5-1	TRBD1	TRBJ2-7	once	TGCGCCAGCAGCTTGACCGGCAGGGGGATCGGCGAGCAGTACTTC	CASSLTGRGIGEQYF
TRBV10-3	NA	TRBJ2-3	NA	TGTGCCATTAGCGGTACTAGCACAGATACGCAGTATTTT	CAISGTSTDTQYF
TRBV7-9	TRBD2	TRBJ2-1	once	TGTGCCAGCAGCTTAGGACTTAGGACTAGCGGGATTACTGAGCAGTTCTTC	CASSLGLRTSGITEQFF
TRBV28	TRBD1	TRBJ2-6	NA	TGTGCCAGCCAATCCCGGGACAGTAGCTCTGGGGCCAACGTCCTGACTTTC	CASQSRDSSSGANVLTF
TRBV9	NA	TRBJ2-1	NA	TGTGCCAGCAGCGTAAGTTGGGGCGATGAGCAGTTCTTC	CASSVSWGDEQFF
TRBV30	NA	TRBJ1-5	NA	TGTGCCTGGAGTAGGAGGGGAAGCAATCAGCCCCAGCATTTT	CAWSRRGSNQPQHF
TRBV18	NA	TRBJ2-7	once	TGTGCCAGCTCACCGGAAGGGGTCCCCTACGAGCAGTACTTC	CASSPEGVPYEQYF
TRBV4-1	NA	TRBJ2-2	once	TGCGCCAGCAGCCAAGTTGTTGGGGCACCGAACACCGGGGAGCTGTTTTTT	CASSQVVGAPNTGELFF
TRBV9	NA	TRBJ2-3	NA	TGTGCCAGCAGCGTGCGCCATCAGGGAGATACGCAGTATTTT	CASSVRHQGDTQYF
TRBV6-5	NA	TRBJ1-1	once	TGTGCCAGCAGTTACTTGGACGGTACTGGGTCCACTGAAGCTTTCTTT	CASSYLDGTGSTEAFF
TRBV5-1	NA	TRBJ2-3	NA	TGCGCCAGCAGCTCACAGGGCACAGATACGCAGTATTTT	CASSSQGTDTQYF
TRBV7-2	TRBD2	TRBJ2-1	NA	TGTGCCAGCAGCTTAAGACTAGCGGTGAGCTCCTACAATGAGCAGTTCTTC	CASSLRLAVSSYNEQFF
TRBV7-6	TRBD2	TRBJ2-1	NA	TGTGCCAGCAGCTTAGGTCTAGCGGGGGGCAATGAGCAGTTCTTC	CASSLGLAGGNEQFF
TRBV7-9	TRBD1	TRBJ2-3	NA	TGTGCCAGCAGCCTACGACAGGGGGCTGGCACAGATACGCAGTATTTT	CASSLRQGAGTDTQYF
TRBV9	NA	TRBJ2-1	NA	TGTGCCAGCAGCGTAGACAGGGCCGAGGAGCAGTTCTTC	CASSVDRAEEQFF
TRBV7-3	NA	TRBJ2-5	NA	TGTGCCAGCAGCGTCGGGATCTCGTCCCAAGAGACCCAGTACTTC	CASSVGISSQETQYF
TRBV18	TRBD2	TRBJ2-1	NA	TGTGCCAGCTCAAGGACTAGCGGCACCTACAATGAGCAGTTCTTC	CASSRTSGTYNEQFF
TRBV5-4	NA	TRBJ1-5	NA	TGTGCCAGCAGCTTGGGAGGGGCAACTAATCAGCCCCAGCATTTT	CASSLGGATNQPQHF
TRBV11-2	NA	TRBJ2-3	NA	TGTGCCAGCAGCTTATTGTGGCAGGGCCCGGTCTCAGCTACGCAGTATTTT	CASSLLWQGPVSATQYF
TRBV10-3	NA	TRBJ1-1	NA	TGTGCCATCAGTGAGTCCGGGGGTTGGAACACTGAAGCTTTCTTT	CAISESGGWNTEAFF
TRBV10-3	TRBD2	TRBJ2-7	once	TGTGCCATCAGTGAAAGAGGGTCTAAAACTAGCGGGAGGGCCGAGCAGTACTTC	CAISERGSKTSGRAEQYF
TRBV18	NA	TRBJ1-1	NA	TGTGCCAGCTCCCTAGGGTTATCGGACACTGAAGCTTTCTTT	CASSLGLSDTEAFF
TRBV28	TRBD1	TRBJ2-5	NA	TGTGCCAGCAGTCCCGGACAGGTCCAAGAGACCCAGTACTTC	CASSPGQVQETQYF
TRBV6-5	NA	TRBJ1-2	NA	TGTGCCAGCAGTTACAGGGCAGGAGGCTACACCTTC	CASSYRAGGYTF